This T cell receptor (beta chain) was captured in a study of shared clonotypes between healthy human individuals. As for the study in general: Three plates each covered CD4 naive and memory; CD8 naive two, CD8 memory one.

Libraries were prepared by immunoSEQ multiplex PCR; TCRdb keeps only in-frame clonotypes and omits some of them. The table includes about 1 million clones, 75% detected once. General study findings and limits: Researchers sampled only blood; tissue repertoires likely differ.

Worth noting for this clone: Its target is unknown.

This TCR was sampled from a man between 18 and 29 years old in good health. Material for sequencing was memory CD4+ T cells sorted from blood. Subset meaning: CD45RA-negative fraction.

Here the CDR3 reads CAWSNAGTSGGAFETQYF. The CDR3, as DNA: TGTGCCTGGAGTAACGCAGGGACTAGCGGGGGGGCGTTCGAGACCCAGTACTTC. The chain combines TRBV30 with TRBJ2-5, with 16 bases that match TRBD2. CDR3 size: 18 residues. The V gene end was trimmed by 2 bases and the J gene end by 5 bases; junction bases not matched to a gene: 11. Germline loops: CDR1 GTSNPN, CDR2 SVGIG (reference sequence). Variable domain in full (rest from reference TRBV30 and TRBJ2-5): SQTIHQWPATLVQPVGSPLSLECTVEGTSNPNLYWYRQAAGRGLQLLFYSVGIGQISSEVPQNLSASRPQDRQFILSSKKLLLSDSGFYLCAWSNAGTSGGAFETQYFGPGTRLLVL.